These 25 T cell receptor beta chains came from one sample sequenced in a study of cytomegalovirus exposure and HLA in healthy donors. This PCR relied on a set of 60 Vbeta primers and 13 Jbeta primers. The assay was immunoSEQ multiplex PCR, and TCRdb's table has in-frame clones only and misses some. Its clone listing holds 200,000 to 250,000 clones. Sample: PBMCs. These TCRs come from a woman aged 30 to 39 in good health and CMV-seropositive.

The CDR3 coding sequence is TGTGCCAGCAGTGGGGACAGGCTAGCTTTCTTT. Its protein is CASSGDRLAFF. This chain joins TRBV2 and TRBJ1-1, with 8 bases aligning to TRBD1. J gave up 10 bases and V 4 bases, and 2 bases lay outside the gene matches. The CDR3 sequence is 11 residues long. From germline, CDR1 is SNHLY and CDR2 FYNNEI. Full variable domain (outside the CDR3, taken from reference TRBV2 and TRBJ1-1): EPEVTQTPSHQVTQMGQEVILRCVPISNHLYFYWYRQILGQKVEFLVSFYNNEISEKSEIFDDQFSVERPDGSNFTLKIRSTKLEDSAMYFCASSGDRLAFFGQGTRLTVV.

This rearrangement joins TRBV4-3 to TRBJ2-3; tentative D call: TRBD2 (6 bases). Germline V gene lookup returns CDR1 LGHNA and CDR2 YSLEER. There are 16 residues in the CDR3. V was trimmed by 0 bases and J by 2 bases, leaving 12 bases between them. Here the CDR3 DNA reads TGCGCCAGCAGCCAAGATCATTGGACTACCACAGATACGCAGTATTTT. As protein: CASSQDHWTTTDTQYF.

CDR3 sequence reads: CASSVGQGDYEQYF. CDR3 nucleotide sequence: TGTGCCAGCAGCGTAGGGCAGGGCGACTACGAGCAGTACTTC. The V call is TRBV9, the J call TRBJ2-7, with a possible D match to TRBD1 (5 bases). The CDR3 covers 14 residues. V was trimmed by 0 bases and J by 3 bases, leaving 10 bases between them. The germline V gene encodes CDR1 SGDLS and CDR2 YYNGEE.

The chain combines TRBV2 with TRBJ1-2; possibly TRBD1 for D (5 bases). V dropped 6 bases and J dropped 5 bases, with 10 bases sitting between them. CDR3 length: 12 residues. Germline V lookup: CDR1 SNHLY, CDR2 FYNNEI. In DNA form, the CDR3 reads TGTGCCAGCAGCATGACAGCGTATGGCTACACCTTC. Translation gives CASSMTAYGYTF.

This sequence joins TRBV27 and TRBJ1-6; perhaps TRBD1 as D (6 bases). CDR3 size: 16 residues. Germline values: CDR1 MNHEY, CDR2 SMNVEV (reference sequence). Trimming took off 7 bases at V and 10 bases at J, with 23 bases between the two ends. The CDR3 is CASTGVGTLVGSPLHF. CDR3 in DNA: TGTGCCAGCACTGGTGTGGGGACACTAGTAGGATCACCCCTCCACTTT.

The V call is TRBV7-9, the J call TRBJ1-1; TRBD1 agrees at 7 bases. The CDR3 totals 14 residues. V lost 3 bases to trimming and J lost 1 base; unmatched junction nucleotides: 2. In germline, CDR1 is SEHNR, CDR2 FQNEAQ (reference sequence). The CDR3 coding sequence is TGTGCCAGCAGCTTCGGACAGGCGAACACTGAAGCTTTCTTT. Translating it yields CASSFGQANTEAFF.

This rearrangement joins TRBV14 to TRBJ2-1; TRBD2 might be the D (5 bases). The CDR3 is 15 amino acids. Germline V gives CDR1 SGHDN, CDR2 FVKESK. V was trimmed by 0 bases and J by 5 bases, leaving 11 bases between them. CDR3 nucleotides: TGTGCCAGCAGCCAAGAAGTCGGGATCGACAATGAGCAGTTCTTC. It is translated as CASSQEVGIDNEQFF.

With regard to this clone: This sample also contains other DNA sequences that code for the same CDR3. The chain couples TRBV5-1 to TRBJ1-1, with D unresolved. The germline V gene has CDR1 SGHRS and CDR2 YFSETQ. V lost 3 bases and J lost 4, with 7 bases in between. The CDR3 loop spans 12 amino acids. CDR3 amino acids: CASSSRPTEAFF. CDR3 bases: TGCGCCAGCAGCTCGCGGCCCACTGAAGCTTTCTTT.

This chain uses TRBV19 with TRBJ1-2, with TRBD1 matching 8 bases. The CDR3 sequence is 15 residues long. The V gene's germline CDR1 is LNHDA and CDR2 SQIVND (reference sequence). Trimming removed 3 bases from V and 5 bases from J; junction bases left unmatched: 8. In nucleotides, the CDR3 is TGTGCCAGTAGTATGCCCGGGACAGGCCCTTATGGCTACACCTTC. Translation gives CASSMPGTGPYGYTF.

The chain employs TRBV27 and TRBJ1-2, with a tentative D call TRBD1 (6 bases). CDR1 MNHEY and CDR2 SMNVEV come from the germline V gene (reference sequence). The CDR3 contains 15 residues. V was trimmed by 6 bases and J by 4 bases, leaving 18 bases between them. The CDR3 DNA follows: TGTGCCAGCAGGTTCCCGGGCAGGGGTATCTATGGCTACACCTTC. Its translation: CASRFPGRGIYGYTF.

The J gene is TRBJ2-7, the V gene TRBV11-3; 8 bases line up with TRBD2. The CDR3 has 15 amino acids. Trimming cost V 5 bases and J 6 bases; bases outside gene matches: 12. Looked up from germline, CDR1 is SGHNT and CDR2 is YENEEA. The CDR3 nucleotides read TGTGCCAGCAGCCCGGAGGACGGGAGGGATACCGAGCAGTACTTC. Translating gives CASSPEDGRDTEQYF.

This chain joins TRBV9 and TRBJ2-7, with D maybe TRBD1 (5 bases). CDR1 is SGDLS, CDR2 YYNGEE, per germline. This CDR3 is built from 15 residues. V was cut by 0 bases and J by 6 bases, with 16 bases left in between. CDR3 sequence: CASSVADQGIREQYF. In DNA form, the CDR3 reads TGTGCCAGCAGCGTAGCTGATCAGGGTATCCGCGAGCAGTACTTC.

The chain couples TRBV15 to TRBJ2-1; 10 bases fit TRBD2. CDR3 length: 15 amino acids. With 5 bases clipped from V and 10 bases from J, the junction kept 11 bases outside the gene matches. Germline V lookup: CDR1 LNHNV, CDR2 YYDKDF (reference sequence). CDR3 DNA: TGTGCCACCAGCGTAGATAGCGGGGGGCCACAGGAGCAGTTCTTC. It is translated as CATSVDSGGPQEQFF. The complete variable domain, with remaining parts taken from reference TRBV15 and TRBJ2-1, reads DAMVIQNPRYQVTQFGKPVTLSCSQTLNHNVMYWYQQKSSQAPKLLFHYYDKDFNNEADTPDNFQSRRPNTSFCFLDIRSPGLGDTAMYLCATSVDSGGPQEQFFGPGTRLTVL.

This sequence joins TRBV29-1 and TRBJ2-1; the D gene is possibly TRBD2 (6 bases). The CDR3 consists of 14 residues. V was shortened by 2 bases and J by 6 bases, with 14 bases between the two germline ends. The V gene's germline CDR1 is SQVTM and CDR2 ANQGSEA. The CDR3 loop reads CSVEYGSTINEQFF. The CDR3 DNA sequence: TGCAGCGTTGAATACGGGAGTACTATCAATGAGCAGTTCTTC.

The J gene is TRBJ1-2, the V gene TRBV4-1; D unresolved. V dropped 0 bases and J dropped 10 bases, with 12 bases sitting between them. Germline CDR1 reads MGHRA; CDR2 reads YSYEKL. CDR3 length: 13 residues. The CDR3 nucleotides are TGCGCCAGCAGCCAAGATCAGGCAGTGTCCTACACCTTC. This codes for CASSQDQAVSYTF.

The chain joins TRBV5-1 to TRBJ1-4, with TRBD1 matching over 7 bases. The ends lost 0 bases at V and 8 bases at J; junction bases unmatched: 7. This CDR3 spans 15 amino acids. The germline CDR1 and CDR2 sequences are SGHRS and YFSETQ. The CDR3 bases are TGCGCCAGCAGCTTGGAAGGTTACAGGGGAGAAAAACTGTTTTTT. It yields the protein CASSLEGYRGEKLFF.

The chain joins TRBV11-3 to TRBJ1-3, with no clear D. The CDR3 sequence is 16 residues long. The germline CDR1 and CDR2 sequences are SGHNT and YENEEA. The V gene lost 1 base and the J gene lost 0 bases, with 10 bases spanning the gap. CDR3 in amino acids: CASSLGQHNSGNTIYF. The CDR3 DNA follows: TGTGCCAGCAGCTTAGGCCAACACAACTCTGGAAACACCATATATTTT.

CDR3 sequence reads: CASSQTGGQGYQPQHF. The CDR3 region has the DNA TGTGCCAGCAGCCAAACGGGGGGACAGGGGTATCAGCCCCAGCATTTT. The gene calls are TRBV7-8 and TRBJ1-5; 10 nucleotides match TRBD1. Germline assignment: CDR1 SGHVS and CDR2 FQNEAQ. The CDR3 consists of 16 residues. V was pared by 5 bases and J by 5 bases, with 9 bases of the junction left unmatched.

This chain connects TRBV10-3 to TRBJ1-2, with 9 bases that match TRBD1. The CDR3 totals 13 residues. Germline V gives CDR1 ENHRY, CDR2 SYGVKD. J lost 6 bases, V lost 5 bases, and 4 bases had no gene match. CDR3 sequence: CAISLTGGNGYTF. The CDR3 DNA reads as TGTGCCATCAGTCTAACAGGGGGCAATGGCTACACCTTC.

This sequence joins TRBV19 and TRBJ2-1, with 9 bases lining up with TRBD2. The V gene end was trimmed by 9 bases and the J gene end by 3 bases; junction bases not matched to a gene: 9. Germline CDR1 and CDR2: LNHDA and SQIVND (reference sequence). This CDR3 has 15 residues. The CDR3 DNA reads TGTGCCAGCGGGAGGGCTAGCGGGGTCTACAATGAGCAGTTCTTC. This codes for CASGRASGVYNEQFF.

The V and J genes are TRBV6-1 and TRBJ1-5; 10 bases agree with TRBD1. Germline loops: CDR1 MNHNS, CDR2 SASEGT. With V trimmed by 9 bases and J by 8 bases, 7 bases remained unmatched. There are 13 residues in the CDR3. CDR3 coding DNA: TGTGCCAGTTCCGGACAGGGGGGTGAGCCCCAGCATTTT. It yields the protein CASSGQGGEPQHF.

The chain joins TRBV15 to TRBJ1-4, with 10 nucleotides matching TRBD1. V lost 3 bases to trimming and J lost 6 bases; unmatched junction nucleotides: 10. The CDR3 totals 17 residues. The germline V gene encodes CDR1 LNHNV and CDR2 YYDKDF (reference sequence). The CDR3 sequence: CATSSQYGGTGDEKLFF. DNA of the CDR3: TGTGCCACCAGCAGTCAATATGGGGGGACAGGGGATGAAAAACTGTTTTTT. The full variable domain, in which reference TRBV15 and TRBJ1-4 provide the parts outside the CDR3, is DAMVIQNPRYQVTQFGKPVTLSCSQTLNHNVMYWYQQKSSQAPKLLFHYYDKDFNNEADTPDNFQSRRPNTSFCFLDIRSPGLGDTAMYLCATSSQYGGTGDEKLFFGSGTQLSVL.

The V call is TRBV28, the J call TRBJ2-1; TRBD2 agrees at 7 bases. Germline values: CDR1 MDHEN, CDR2 SYDVKM. V was pared by 7 bases and J by 6 bases, with 12 bases of the junction left unmatched. The CDR3 is made up of 15 amino acids. CDR3 residues: CASTLGGVLGNEQFF. CDR3 DNA: TGTGCCAGCACCCTGGGGGGGGTATTGGGCAATGAGCAGTTCTTC.

The chain's CDR3 is CASSLSGLANTGELFF. The CDR3 DNA reads TGTGCCAGCAGTTTGTCCGGACTAGCGAACACCGGGGAGCTGTTTTTT. The V and J genes are TRBV28 and TRBJ2-2; TRBD2 agrees at 7 bases. V lost 3 bases and J lost 0; bases outside the gene matches: 4. This CDR3 spans 16 amino acids. The germline CDR1 and CDR2 sequences are MDHEN and SYDVKM.

To note about this clone: Other DNA sequences in this specimen translate into the identical CDR3. This sequence joins TRBV10-3 and TRBJ2-2; maybe TRBD2 (6 bases). Germline CDR1 ENHRY, CDR2 SYGVKD. V lost 6 bases, J lost 6 bases, and 8 bases lay in between. The CDR3 length is 12 residues. CDR3 protein: CAIRGGPGELFF. In DNA, the CDR3 is TGTGCCATCAGGGGGGGTCCCGGGGAGCTGTTTTTT.